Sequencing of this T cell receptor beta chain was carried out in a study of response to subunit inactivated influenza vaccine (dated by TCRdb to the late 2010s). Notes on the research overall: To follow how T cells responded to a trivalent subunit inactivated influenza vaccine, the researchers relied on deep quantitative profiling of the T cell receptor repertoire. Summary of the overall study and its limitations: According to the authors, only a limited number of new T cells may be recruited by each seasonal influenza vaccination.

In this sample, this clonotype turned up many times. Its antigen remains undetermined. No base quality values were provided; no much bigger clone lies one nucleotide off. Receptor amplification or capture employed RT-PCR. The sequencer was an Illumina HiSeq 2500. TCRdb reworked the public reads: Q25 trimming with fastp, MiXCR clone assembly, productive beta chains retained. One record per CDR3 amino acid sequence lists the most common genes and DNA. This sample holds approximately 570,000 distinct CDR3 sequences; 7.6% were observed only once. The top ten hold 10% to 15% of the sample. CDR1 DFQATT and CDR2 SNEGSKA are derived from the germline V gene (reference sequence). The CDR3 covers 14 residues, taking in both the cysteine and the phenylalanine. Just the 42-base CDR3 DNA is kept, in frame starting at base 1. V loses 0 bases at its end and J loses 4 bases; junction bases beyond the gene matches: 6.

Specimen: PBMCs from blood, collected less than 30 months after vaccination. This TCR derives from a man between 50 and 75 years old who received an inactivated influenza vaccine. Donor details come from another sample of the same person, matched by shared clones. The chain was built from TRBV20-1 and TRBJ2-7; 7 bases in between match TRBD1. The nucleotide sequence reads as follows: TGCAGTGCTAGAGATGGGACAGTACCTTACGAGCAGTACTTC. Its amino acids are CSARDGTVPYEQYF.